These T cell receptor beta chains were read from a single sample in a study of human T cells and chemical hapten exposure. TCRdb analysed the RACE reads with MiXCR anew, one entry per CDR3 protein. The table has approximately 160,000 distinct CDR3 sequences, around a quarter seen once. The material was whole blood, obtained in connection with sensitization to the hapten diphenylcyclopropenone (DPC). The receptors here all came from a woman aged 18-29 years with alopecia areata. Some clones in this sample may be carry-over from other donors' samples. Each CDR3 is given with its conserved first and last residue. D genes are given only for firm matches. Some rows have no size entry. The others give once, few or many, or a class for an expanded clone.

CDR3aa: CASSFRTYNEQFF; CDR3nt: TGTGCCAGCAGTTTCCGGACATACAATGAGCAGTTCTTC; len: 13; j_gene: TRBJ2-1; v_gene: TRBV27; abundance: NA; d_gene: NA
CDR3aa: CASRLGGVPYEQYF; CDR3nt: TGTGCCAGCAGGCTAGGGGGGGTTCCCTACGAGCAGTACTTC; len: 14; j_gene: TRBJ2-7; v_gene: TRBV12-3/TRBV12-4; abundance: NA; d_gene: NA
CDR3aa: CAISERGDEQYF; CDR3nt: TGTGCCATCAGTGAGCGGGGAGACGAGCAGTACTTC; len: 12; j_gene: TRBJ2-7; v_gene: TRBV10-3; abundance: NA; d_gene: NA
CDR3aa: CSVPQGLAGGPGGELFF; CDR3nt: TGCAGCGTGCCCCAAGGCCTAGCGGGAGGGCCAGGCGGGGAGCTGTTTTTT; len: 17; j_gene: TRBJ2-2; v_gene: TRBV29-1; abundance: NA; d_gene: TRBD2
CDR3aa: CATSQEGSTEAFF; CDR3nt: TGCGCCACCAGCCAAGAAGGGAGCACTGAAGCTTTCTTT; len: 13; j_gene: TRBJ1-1; v_gene: TRBV4-3; abundance: few; d_gene: NA
CDR3aa: CASSSRTEYGYTF; CDR3nt: TGTGCCAGCAGTTCTCGAACAGAATATGGCTACACCTTC; len: 13; j_gene: TRBJ1-2; v_gene: TRBV6-2/TRBV6-3; abundance: NA; d_gene: NA
CDR3aa: CAISESGTGNYGYTF; CDR3nt: TGTGCCATCAGTGAGTCCGGGACAGGGAACTATGGCTACACCTTC; len: 15; j_gene: TRBJ1-2; v_gene: TRBV10-3; abundance: NA; d_gene: TRBD1
CDR3aa: CSAIRNTGELFF; CDR3nt: TGCAGTGCTATCAGAAACACCGGGGAGCTGTTTTTT; len: 12; j_gene: TRBJ2-2; v_gene: TRBV20-1; abundance: NA; d_gene: NA
CDR3aa: CASRGGPRPFF; CDR3nt: TGTGCCAGCAGAGGGGGTCCCCGGCCGTTCTTC; len: 11; j_gene: TRBJ2-1; v_gene: TRBV6-2/TRBV6-3; abundance: few; d_gene: NA
CDR3aa: CASSLAAGRGNEQFF; CDR3nt: TGCGCCAGCAGCTTGGCAGCGGGAAGGGGCAATGAGCAGTTCTTC; len: 15; j_gene: TRBJ2-1; v_gene: TRBV5-1; abundance: NA; d_gene: TRBD2
CDR3aa: CASLLAGTGDETQYF; CDR3nt: TGTGCCAGTCTGCTAGCGGGGACAGGGGATGAGACCCAGTACTTC; len: 15; j_gene: TRBJ2-5; v_gene: TRBV6-6; abundance: few; d_gene: NA
CDR3aa: CASRLAGGGPEQFF; CDR3nt: TGCGCCTCGAGACTAGCGGGAGGGGGCCCTGAGCAGTTCTTC; len: 14; j_gene: TRBJ2-1; v_gene: TRBV5-1; abundance: few; d_gene: TRBD2
CDR3aa: CASSPPGLEVHNEQFF; CDR3nt: TGTGCCAGCAGCCCACCGGGACTAGAAGTCCACAATGAGCAGTTCTTC; len: 16; j_gene: TRBJ2-1; v_gene: TRBV7-6; abundance: many; d_gene: TRBD2
CDR3aa: CASAEGHLRNSPLHF; CDR3nt: TGTGCCAGCGCCGAAGGACATCTCCGGAATTCACCCCTCCACTTT; len: 15; j_gene: TRBJ1-6; v_gene: TRBV9; abundance: NA; d_gene: NA
CDR3aa: CASRETKEGVQYF; CDR3nt: TGCGCCAGCAGGGAGACCAAGGAGGGGGTTCAGTACTTC; len: 13; j_gene: TRBJ2-4; v_gene: TRBV10-2; abundance: few; d_gene: NA
CDR3aa: CASSLGPAVDTQYF; CDR3nt: TGTGCCAGCAGTTTGGGTCCTGCAGTAGATACGCAGTATTTT; len: 14; j_gene: TRBJ2-3; v_gene: TRBV12-3/TRBV12-4; abundance: NA; d_gene: NA
CDR3aa: CASSEGSSNQPQHF; CDR3nt: TGTGCCAGCAGCGAGGGCAGTAGCAATCAGCCCCAGCATTTT; len: 14; j_gene: TRBJ1-5; v_gene: TRBV9; abundance: NA; d_gene: NA
CDR3aa: CAISAADTQYF; CDR3nt: TGTGCCATCAGCGCTGCAGATACGCAGTATTTT; len: 11; j_gene: TRBJ2-3; v_gene: TRBV10-3; abundance: NA; d_gene: NA
CDR3aa: CASSYSTGFAQYF; CDR3nt: TGTGCCAGCAGTTACTCGACAGGGTTTGCCCAGTACTTC; len: 13; j_gene: TRBJ2-5; v_gene: TRBV6-5; abundance: few; d_gene: TRBD1
CDR3aa: CASLGRDGYTF; CDR3nt: TGTGCCAGCCTTGGACGGGATGGCTACACCTTC; len: 11; j_gene: TRBJ1-2; v_gene: TRBV9; abundance: NA; d_gene: NA
CDR3aa: CASSRGSGRAYNEQFF; CDR3nt: TGCGCCAGCAGCCGCGGAAGCGGGAGGGCCTACAATGAGCAGTTCTTC; len: 16; j_gene: TRBJ2-1; v_gene: TRBV4-1; abundance: NA; d_gene: TRBD2
CDR3aa: CASTRGGTNTGELFF; CDR3nt: TGTGCCAGCACCAGAGGCGGGACGAACACCGGGGAGCTGTTTTTT; len: 15; j_gene: TRBJ2-2; v_gene: TRBV27; abundance: NA; d_gene: NA
CDR3aa: CASSPRSGPSYEQYF; CDR3nt: TGTGCCAGCAGTCCCCGATCAGGGCCCTCCTACGAGCAGTACTTC; len: 15; j_gene: TRBJ2-7; v_gene: TRBV28; abundance: once; d_gene: NA
CDR3aa: CASSSRSARLGGLTQYF; CDR3nt: TGTGCCAGCAGCTCGCGGAGCGCCCGTCTAGGGGGGTTGACCCAGTACTTC; len: 17; j_gene: TRBJ2-5; v_gene: TRBV7-2; abundance: NA; d_gene: NA
CDR3aa: CASSPENYGYTF; CDR3nt: TGTGCCAGCTCACCGGAGAACTATGGCTACACCTTC; len: 12; j_gene: TRBJ1-2; v_gene: TRBV18; abundance: NA; d_gene: NA
CDR3aa: CASSQVGNEQYF; CDR3nt: TGTGCCAGCAGCCAAGTAGGGAACGAGCAGTACTTC; len: 12; j_gene: TRBJ2-7; v_gene: TRBV3-1; abundance: NA; d_gene: NA
CDR3aa: CASSPDSRSYEQYF; CDR3nt: TGTGCCAGCAGCCCTGACAGCCGCTCCTACGAGCAGTACTTC; len: 14; j_gene: TRBJ2-7; v_gene: TRBV7-9; abundance: NA; d_gene: NA
CDR3aa: CASSLAGSVYEQYF; CDR3nt: TGCGCCAGCAGCTTGGCCGGGAGCGTCTACGAGCAGTACTTC; len: 14; j_gene: TRBJ2-7; v_gene: TRBV5-1; abundance: many; d_gene: NA
CDR3aa: CSVVIGTDRRITEAFF; CDR3nt: TGCAGCGTTGTAATCGGGACCGACAGGAGGATCACTGAAGCTTTCTTT; len: 16; j_gene: TRBJ1-1; v_gene: TRBV29-1; abundance: NA; d_gene: NA
CDR3aa: CSAPGQGPRGPIETQYF; CDR3nt: TGCAGTGCTCCGGGACAGGGCCCAAGAGGACCGATTGAGACCCAGTACTTC; len: 17; j_gene: TRBJ2-5; v_gene: TRBV20-1; abundance: many; d_gene: TRBD1
CDR3aa: CSVRGQFPRTDTQYF; CDR3nt: TGCAGTGTCCGCGGCCAGTTTCCTCGCACAGATACGCAGTATTTT; len: 15; j_gene: TRBJ2-3; v_gene: TRBV20-1; abundance: NA; d_gene: NA
CDR3aa: CASSPPGAAGGNEQFF; CDR3nt: TGTGCCAGCAGCCCACCGGGGGCAGCGGGGGGGAATGAGCAGTTCTTC; len: 16; j_gene: TRBJ2-1; v_gene: TRBV4-2; abundance: few; d_gene: TRBD2
CDR3aa: CASSVGQANYGYTF; CDR3nt: TGCGCCAGCAGCGTCGGACAGGCTAACTATGGCTACACCTTC; len: 14; j_gene: TRBJ1-2; v_gene: TRBV5-1; abundance: NA; d_gene: TRBD1
CDR3aa: CASSPPSGGADTQYF; CDR3nt: TGTGCCAGCAGCCCCCCTAGCGGGGGGGCGGATACGCAGTATTTT; len: 15; j_gene: TRBJ2-3; v_gene: TRBV7-9; abundance: many; d_gene: TRBD2
CDR3aa: CASSQGVGQETQYF; CDR3nt: TGCGCCAGCAGCCAAGGGGTAGGCCAAGAGACCCAGTACTTC; len: 14; j_gene: TRBJ2-5; v_gene: TRBV4-3; abundance: few; d_gene: NA
CDR3aa: CASSSQDTNTEAFF; CDR3nt: TGTGCCAGCAGCTCGCAGGACACAAACACTGAAGCTTTCTTT; len: 14; j_gene: TRBJ1-1; v_gene: TRBV7-9; abundance: many; d_gene: NA
CDR3aa: CASSLAVYEQYF; CDR3nt: TGTGCCAGCAGTTTAGCAGTATACGAGCAGTACTTC; len: 12; j_gene: TRBJ2-7; v_gene: TRBV12-3/TRBV12-4; abundance: NA; d_gene: NA
CDR3aa: CASSLEQGLTGANVLTF; CDR3nt: TGTGCCAGCAGCTTAGAGCAGGGATTAACTGGGGCCAACGTCCTGACTTTC; len: 17; j_gene: TRBJ2-6; v_gene: TRBV7-9; abundance: NA; d_gene: NA
CDR3aa: CSVVASVNTEAFF; CDR3nt: TGCAGCGTTGTAGCCAGTGTGAACACTGAAGCTTTCTTT; len: 13; j_gene: TRBJ1-1; v_gene: TRBV29-1; abundance: few; d_gene: NA
CDR3aa: CASSAGGEQFF; CDR3nt: TGCGCCAGCAGTGCGGGGGGGGAGCAGTTCTTC; len: 11; j_gene: TRBJ2-1; v_gene: TRBV10-2; abundance: many; d_gene: TRBD2
CDR3aa: CASSEEMNTGELFF; CDR3nt: TGTGCCAGCAGCGAGGAGATGAACACCGGGGAGCTGTTTTTT; len: 14; j_gene: TRBJ2-2; v_gene: TRBV7-6; abundance: few; d_gene: NA
CDR3aa: CASSPDGTGYGYTF; CDR3nt: TGCGCCAGCAGCCCAGACGGGACGGGCTATGGCTACACCTTC; len: 14; j_gene: TRBJ1-2; v_gene: TRBV5-1; abundance: NA; d_gene: NA
CDR3aa: CSAWDLGTDTQYF; CDR3nt: TGCAGTGCTTGGGACCTTGGCACAGATACGCAGTATTTT; len: 13; j_gene: TRBJ2-3; v_gene: TRBV20-1; abundance: few; d_gene: NA
CDR3aa: CASSFSPDRAQPQHF; CDR3nt: TGCGCCAGCAGCTTCAGCCCCGATCGGGCTCAGCCCCAGCATTTT; len: 15; j_gene: TRBJ1-5; v_gene: TRBV5-1; abundance: few; d_gene: NA
CDR3aa: CASSLDRNPQYF; CDR3nt: TGTGCCAGCAGCTTAGATCGAAATCCGCAGTATTTT; len: 12; j_gene: TRBJ2-3; v_gene: TRBV11-3; abundance: NA; d_gene: NA
CDR3aa: CASSFPGANTGELFF; CDR3nt: TGTGCCAGCAGCTTCCCAGGCGCGAACACCGGGGAGCTGTTTTTT; len: 15; j_gene: TRBJ2-2; v_gene: TRBV7-9; abundance: NA; d_gene: NA
CDR3aa: CASSAGRSNHYGYTF; CDR3nt: TGCGCCAGCAGTGCTGGCAGGTCGAACCACTATGGCTACACCTTC; len: 15; j_gene: TRBJ1-2; v_gene: TRBV10-2; abundance: few; d_gene: NA
CDR3aa: CASNIKTGELFF; CDR3nt: TGTGCCAGCAACATCAAAACCGGGGAGCTGTTTTTT; len: 12; j_gene: TRBJ2-2; v_gene: TRBV7-9; abundance: NA; d_gene: NA
CDR3aa: CATSDFGSTDTQYF; CDR3nt: TGTGCCACCAGTGATTTCGGAAGCACAGATACGCAGTATTTT; len: 14; j_gene: TRBJ2-3; v_gene: TRBV24-1; abundance: NA; d_gene: NA
CDR3aa: CASSSLKGPNTEAFF; CDR3nt: TGTGCCAGCAGCTCCCTAAAGGGCCCGAACACTGAAGCTTTCTTT; len: 15; j_gene: TRBJ1-1; v_gene: TRBV5-5; abundance: NA; d_gene: NA
CDR3aa: CASSRPESNQPQHF; CDR3nt: TGTGCCAGCAGCCGCCCAGAAAGCAATCAGCCCCAGCATTTT; len: 14; j_gene: TRBJ1-5; v_gene: TRBV7-2; abundance: NA; d_gene: NA
CDR3aa: CSAHRGQGGSEQYF; CDR3nt: TGCAGTGCCCACCGTGGACAGGGGGGCTCCGAGCAGTACTTC; len: 14; j_gene: TRBJ2-7; v_gene: TRBV20-1; abundance: many; d_gene: TRBD1
CDR3aa: CASRTTRYEQYF; CDR3nt: TGTGCCAGCAGAACCACAAGGTACGAGCAGTACTTC; len: 12; j_gene: TRBJ2-7; v_gene: TRBV2; abundance: NA; d_gene: NA
CDR3aa: CATSRGDYEQYF; CDR3nt: TGTGCCACCAGCAGAGGAGACTACGAGCAGTACTTC; len: 12; j_gene: TRBJ2-7; v_gene: TRBV15; abundance: NA; d_gene: NA
CDR3aa: CASSQDRVNSPLHF; CDR3nt: TGTGCCAGCAGTCAGGACAGGGTTAATTCACCCCTCCACTTT; len: 14; j_gene: TRBJ1-6; v_gene: TRBV6-5; abundance: many; d_gene: TRBD1
CDR3aa: CATSRDLFASGDTQYF; CDR3nt: TGTGCCACCAGCAGAGATCTGTTCGCTAGCGGGGATACGCAGTATTTT; len: 16; j_gene: TRBJ2-3; v_gene: TRBV15; abundance: few; d_gene: TRBD2
CDR3aa: CASSLARNRGIGGGRYEQYF; CDR3nt: TGTGCCAGCAGCTTAGCGAGGAACAGGGGAATCGGCGGGGGAAGGTACGAGCAGTACTTC; len: 20; j_gene: TRBJ2-7; v_gene: TRBV7-2; abundance: few; d_gene: NA
CDR3aa: CASSQDAGGINYEQFF; CDR3nt: TGCGCCAGCAGCCAAGACGCGGGAGGGATTAATTATGAGCAGTTCTTC; len: 16; j_gene: TRBJ2-1; v_gene: TRBV4-3; abundance: NA; d_gene: TRBD2
CDR3aa: CASSLSDRTIHYGYTF; CDR3nt: TGTGCCAGCAGTTTATCGGACAGGACAATTCACTATGGCTACACCTTC; len: 16; j_gene: TRBJ1-2; v_gene: TRBV27; abundance: NA; d_gene: TRBD1